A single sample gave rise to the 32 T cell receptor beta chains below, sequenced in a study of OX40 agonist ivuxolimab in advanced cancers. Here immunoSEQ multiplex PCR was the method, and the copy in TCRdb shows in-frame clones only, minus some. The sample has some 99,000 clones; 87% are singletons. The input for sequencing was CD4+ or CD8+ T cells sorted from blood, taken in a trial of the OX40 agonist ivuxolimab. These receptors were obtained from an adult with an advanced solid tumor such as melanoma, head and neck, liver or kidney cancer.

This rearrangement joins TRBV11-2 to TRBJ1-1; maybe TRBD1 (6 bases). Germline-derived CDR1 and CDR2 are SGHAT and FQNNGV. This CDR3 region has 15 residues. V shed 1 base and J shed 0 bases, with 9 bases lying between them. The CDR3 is CASSLGGAMNTEAFF. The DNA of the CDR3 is TGTGCCAGCAGCTTAGGGGGGGCGATGAACACTGAAGCTTTCTTT.

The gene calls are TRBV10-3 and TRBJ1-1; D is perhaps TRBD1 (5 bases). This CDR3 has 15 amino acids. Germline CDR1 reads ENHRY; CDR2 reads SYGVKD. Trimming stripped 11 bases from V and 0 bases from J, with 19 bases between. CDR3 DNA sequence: TGTGCCCCTTTGGGGCGGAGTGCCTTGAACACTGAAGCTTTCTTT. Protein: CAPLGRSALNTEAFF.

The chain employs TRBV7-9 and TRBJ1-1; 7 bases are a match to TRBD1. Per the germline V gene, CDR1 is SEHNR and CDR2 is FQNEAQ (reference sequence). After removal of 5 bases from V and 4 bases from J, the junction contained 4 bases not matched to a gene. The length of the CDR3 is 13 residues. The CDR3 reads CASSETGATEAFF. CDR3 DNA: TGTGCCAGCAGCGAAACAGGGGCCACTGAAGCTTTCTTT.

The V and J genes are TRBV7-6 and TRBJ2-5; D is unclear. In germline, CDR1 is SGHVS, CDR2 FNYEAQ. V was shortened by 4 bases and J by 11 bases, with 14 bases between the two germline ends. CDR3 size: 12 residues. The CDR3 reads CASSSRWYEQYF. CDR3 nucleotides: TGTGCCAGCAGCTCCCGGTGGTATGAGCAGTACTTC.

The CDR3 DNA follows: TGTGCCAGCTCATCCGCGACGGAGACCCAGTACTTC. Translating it yields CASSSATETQYF. V gene TRBV18 combines with J gene TRBJ2-5; D unresolved. Germline V gene sequence: CDR1 KGHSH, CDR2 LQKENI. The CDR3 is 12 amino acids. Trimming removed 5 bases at V and 5 bases at J, with 9 bases between.

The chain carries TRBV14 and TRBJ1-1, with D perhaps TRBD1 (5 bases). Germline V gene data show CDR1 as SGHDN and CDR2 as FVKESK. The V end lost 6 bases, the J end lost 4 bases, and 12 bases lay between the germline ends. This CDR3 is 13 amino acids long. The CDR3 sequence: CASSLTAPTEAFF. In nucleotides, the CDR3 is TGTGCCAGCAGTCTGACAGCTCCCACTGAAGCTTTCTTT. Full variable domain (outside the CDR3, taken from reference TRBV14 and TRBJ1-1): EAGVTQFPSHSVIEKGQTVTLRCDPISGHDNLYWYRRVMGKEIKFLLHFVKESKQDESGMPNNRFLAERTGGTYSTLKVQPAELEDSGVYFCASSLTAPTEAFFGQGTRLTVV.

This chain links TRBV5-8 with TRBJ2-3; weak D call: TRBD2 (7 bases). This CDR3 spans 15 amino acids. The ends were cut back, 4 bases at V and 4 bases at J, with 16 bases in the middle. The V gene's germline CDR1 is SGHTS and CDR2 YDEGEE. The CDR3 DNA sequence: TGTGCCAGCAGCCCGTGGGGGGGCAGCGCAGATACGCAGTATTTT. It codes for CASSPWGGSADTQYF.

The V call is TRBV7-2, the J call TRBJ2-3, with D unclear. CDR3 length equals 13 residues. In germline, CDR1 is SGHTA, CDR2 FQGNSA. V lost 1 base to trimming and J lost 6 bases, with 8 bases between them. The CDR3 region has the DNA TGTGCCAGCAGCTTAGGCTTTCGGGATACGCAGTATTTT. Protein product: CASSLGFRDTQYF.

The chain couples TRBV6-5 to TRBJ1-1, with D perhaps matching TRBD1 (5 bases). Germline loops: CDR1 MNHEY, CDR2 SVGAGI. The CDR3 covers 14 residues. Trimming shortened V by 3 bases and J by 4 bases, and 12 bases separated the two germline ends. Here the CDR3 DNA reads TGTGCCAGCAGTTATTCAGGGTTTGGCACTGAAGCTTTCTTT. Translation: CASSYSGFGTEAFF.

The DNA of the CDR3 is TGTGCCAGTAGAACACAGGGGGCGGAGGCCACTGAAGCTTTCTTT. Translating it yields CASRTQGAEATEAFF. The chain links TRBV19 to TRBJ1-1; TRBD1 aligns across 9 bases. CDR1 is LNHDA, CDR2 SQIVND, per germline (reference sequence). The CDR3 runs to 15 residues. With V trimmed by 6 bases and J by 4 bases, 9 bases remained unmatched.

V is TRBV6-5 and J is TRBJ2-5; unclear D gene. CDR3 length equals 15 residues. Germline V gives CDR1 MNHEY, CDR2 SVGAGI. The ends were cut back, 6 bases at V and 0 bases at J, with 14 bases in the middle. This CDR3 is CASRRTAMYQETQYF. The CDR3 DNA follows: TGTGCCAGCAGACGGACCGCGATGTACCAAGAGACCCAGTACTTC.

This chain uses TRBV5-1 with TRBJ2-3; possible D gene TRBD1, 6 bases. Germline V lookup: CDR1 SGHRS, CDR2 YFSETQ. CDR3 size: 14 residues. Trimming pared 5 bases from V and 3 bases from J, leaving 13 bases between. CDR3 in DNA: TGCGCCAGCAGGGACAGTGGGTGGACAGATACGCAGTATTTT. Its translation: CASRDSGWTDTQYF. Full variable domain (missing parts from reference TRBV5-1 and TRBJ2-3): KAGVTQTPRYLIKTRGQQVTLSCSPISGHRSVSWYQQTPGQGLQFLFEYFSETQRNKGNFPGRFSGRQFSNSRSEMNVSTLELGDSALYLCASRDSGWTDTQYFGPGTRLTVL.

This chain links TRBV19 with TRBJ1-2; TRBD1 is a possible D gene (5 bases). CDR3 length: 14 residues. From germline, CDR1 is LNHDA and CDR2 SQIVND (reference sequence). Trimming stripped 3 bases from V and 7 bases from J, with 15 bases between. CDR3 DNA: TGTGCCAGTAGTATCACAGGCGCAGGAGGTGGCTACACCTTC. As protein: CASSITGAGGGYTF.

DNA of the CDR3: TGTGCCAGCAGTCCGGCTGGGGGCGAGCAGTACTTC. This encodes CASSPAGGEQYF. This chain connects TRBV27 to TRBJ2-7; either TRBD1 or TRBD2 may fit D (5 bases each). V lost 5 bases and J 6 bases, leaving 11 bases between the germline ends. CDR1 MNHEY and CDR2 SMNVEV come from the germline V gene (reference sequence). This CDR3 has 12 residues.

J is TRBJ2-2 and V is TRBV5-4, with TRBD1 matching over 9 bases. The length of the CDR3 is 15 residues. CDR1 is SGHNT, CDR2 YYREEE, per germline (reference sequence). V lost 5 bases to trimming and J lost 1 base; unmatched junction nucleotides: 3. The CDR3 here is CASRPDRGNTGELFF. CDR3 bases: TGTGCCAGCAGACCGGACAGGGGGAACACCGGGGAGCTGTTTTTT. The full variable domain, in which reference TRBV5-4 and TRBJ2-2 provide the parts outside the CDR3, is ETGVTQSPTHLIKTRGQQVTLRCSSQSGHNTVSWYQQALGQGPQFIFQYYREEENGRGNFPPRFSGLQFPNYSSELNVNALELDDSALYLCASRPDRGNTGELFFGEGSRLTVL.

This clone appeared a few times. The CDR3 sequence: CASSGDRYTEAFF. As DNA, the CDR3 is TGTGCCAGCAGCGGAGACAGATACACTGAAGCTTTCTTT. The chain employs TRBV5-4 and TRBJ1-1; tentative D call: TRBD1 (5 bases). CDR3 length: 13 amino acids. Germline V gene lookup returns CDR1 SGHNT and CDR2 YYREEE (reference sequence). V was clipped by 4 bases and J by 3 bases, with 10 bases between them.

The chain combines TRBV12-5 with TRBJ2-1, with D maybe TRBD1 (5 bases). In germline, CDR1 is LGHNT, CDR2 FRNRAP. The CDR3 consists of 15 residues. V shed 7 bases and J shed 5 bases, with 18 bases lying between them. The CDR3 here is CASAQGRQGNNEQFF. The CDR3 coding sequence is TGTGCTAGTGCCCAGGGTCGGCAAGGTAACAATGAGCAGTTCTTC. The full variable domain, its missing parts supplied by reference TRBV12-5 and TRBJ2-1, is DARVTQTPRHKVTEMGQEVTMRCQPILGHNTVFWYRQTMMQGLELLAYFRNRAPLDDSGMPKDRFSAEMPDATLATLKIQPSEPRDSAVYFCASAQGRQGNNEQFFGPGTRLTVL.

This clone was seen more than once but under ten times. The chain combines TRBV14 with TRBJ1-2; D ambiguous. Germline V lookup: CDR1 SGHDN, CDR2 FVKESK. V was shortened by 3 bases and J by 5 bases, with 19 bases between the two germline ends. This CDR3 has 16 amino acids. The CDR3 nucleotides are TGTGCCAGCAGCCATTTCTCGACGGCTGCTAGGTATGGCTACACCTTC. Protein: CASSHFSTAARYGYTF.

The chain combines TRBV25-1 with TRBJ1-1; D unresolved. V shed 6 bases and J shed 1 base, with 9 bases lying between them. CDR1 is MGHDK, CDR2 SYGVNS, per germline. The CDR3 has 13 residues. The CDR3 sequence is CASSTYKNTEAFF. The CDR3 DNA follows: TGTGCCAGCAGCACCTACAAGAACACTGAAGCTTTCTTT. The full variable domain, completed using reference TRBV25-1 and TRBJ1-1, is EADIYQTPRYLVIGTGKKITLECSQTMGHDKMYWYQQDPGMELHLIHYSYGVNSTEKGDLSSESTVSRIRTEHFPLTLESARPSHTSQYLCASSTYKNTEAFFGQGTRLTVV.

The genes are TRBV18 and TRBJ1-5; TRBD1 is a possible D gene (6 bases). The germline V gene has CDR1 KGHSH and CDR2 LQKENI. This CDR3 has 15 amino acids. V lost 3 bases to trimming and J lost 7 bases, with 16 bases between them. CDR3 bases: TGTGCCAGCTCACCCGAAACAGGGAGGGACCAGCCCCAGCATTTT. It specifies CASSPETGRDQPQHF.

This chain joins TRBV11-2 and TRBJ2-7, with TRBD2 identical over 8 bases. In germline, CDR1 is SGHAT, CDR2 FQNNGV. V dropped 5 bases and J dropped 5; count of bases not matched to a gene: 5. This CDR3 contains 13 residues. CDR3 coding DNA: TGTGCCAGCAGCCAAGCCGGGGGGGACGAGCAGTACTTC. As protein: CASSQAGGDEQYF. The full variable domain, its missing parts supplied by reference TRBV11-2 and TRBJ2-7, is EAGVAQSPRYKIIEKRQSVAFWCNPISGHATLYWYQQILGQGPKLLIQFQNNGVVDDSQLPKDRFSAERLKGVDSTLKIQPAKLEDSAVYLCASSQAGGDEQYFGPGTRLTVT.

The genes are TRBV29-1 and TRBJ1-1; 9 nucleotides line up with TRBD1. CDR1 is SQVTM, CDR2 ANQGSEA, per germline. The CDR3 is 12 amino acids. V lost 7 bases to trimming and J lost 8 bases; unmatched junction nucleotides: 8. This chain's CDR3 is CSGGQGPREAFF. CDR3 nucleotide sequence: TGCAGCGGAGGACAGGGGCCCCGCGAAGCTTTCTTT.

CDR3 coding DNA: TGTGCCAGCAGCTTGGACATCTCTGGGGCCAACGTCCTGACTTTC. It codes for CASSLDISGANVLTF. This sequence joins TRBV5-4 and TRBJ2-6; D is unresolved. Trimming took 0 bases from V and 0 from J, leaving 4 bases between them. The CDR3 loop spans 15 amino acids. CDR1 is SGHNT and CDR2 is YYREEE in the germline V gene (reference sequence).

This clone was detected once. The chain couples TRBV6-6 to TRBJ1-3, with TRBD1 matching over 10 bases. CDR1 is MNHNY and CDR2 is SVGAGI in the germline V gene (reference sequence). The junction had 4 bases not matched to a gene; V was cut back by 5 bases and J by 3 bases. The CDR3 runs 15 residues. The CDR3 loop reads CASSRQGAYGNTIYF. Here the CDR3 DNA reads TGTGCCAGCAGTAGACAGGGGGCGTATGGAAACACCATATATTTT.

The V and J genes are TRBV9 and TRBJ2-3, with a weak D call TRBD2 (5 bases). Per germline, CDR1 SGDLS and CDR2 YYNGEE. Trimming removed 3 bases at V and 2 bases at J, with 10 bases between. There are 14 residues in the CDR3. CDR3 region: CASSASSYTDTQYF. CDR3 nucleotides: TGTGCCAGCAGCGCTAGCTCCTACACAGATACGCAGTATTTT. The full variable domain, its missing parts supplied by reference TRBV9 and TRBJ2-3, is DSGVTQTPKHLITATGQRVTLRCSPRSGDLSVYWYQQSLDQGLQFLIQYYNGEERAKGNILERFSAQQFPDLHSELNLSSLELGDSALYFCASSASSYTDTQYFGPGTRLTVL.

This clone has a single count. DNA of the CDR3: TGTGCCAGCAGCCAATGGCGGGCAGGGAACACAGATACGCAGTATTTT. Translated: CASSQWRAGNTDTQYF. The V and J genes are TRBV14 and TRBJ2-3; D possibly uses TRBD1 or TRBD2 (5 bases each). Germline loops: CDR1 SGHDN, CDR2 FVKESK. V was cut by 2 bases and J by 2 bases, with 14 bases left in between. The CDR3 totals 16 residues.

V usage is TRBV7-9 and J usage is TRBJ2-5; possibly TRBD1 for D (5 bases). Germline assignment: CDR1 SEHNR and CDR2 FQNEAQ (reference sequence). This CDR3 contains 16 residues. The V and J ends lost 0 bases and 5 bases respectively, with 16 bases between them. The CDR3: CASSLAPGRASETQYF. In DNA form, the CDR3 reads TGTGCCAGCAGCTTAGCCCCCGGCAGGGCATCCGAGACCCAGTACTTC.

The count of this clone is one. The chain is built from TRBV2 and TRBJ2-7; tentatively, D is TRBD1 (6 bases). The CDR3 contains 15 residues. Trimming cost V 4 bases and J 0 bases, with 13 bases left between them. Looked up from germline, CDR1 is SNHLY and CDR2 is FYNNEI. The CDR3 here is CASSVGGTFSYEQYF. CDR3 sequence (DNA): TGTGCCAGCAGTGTAGGGGGTACCTTCTCCTACGAGCAGTACTTC.

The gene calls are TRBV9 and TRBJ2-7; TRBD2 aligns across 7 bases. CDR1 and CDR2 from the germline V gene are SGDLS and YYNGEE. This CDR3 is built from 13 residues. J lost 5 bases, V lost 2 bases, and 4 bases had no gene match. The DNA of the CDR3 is TGTGCCAGCAGCGTGCGGGGGATGGACGAGCAGTACTTC. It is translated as CASSVRGMDEQYF. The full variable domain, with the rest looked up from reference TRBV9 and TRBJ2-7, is DSGVTQTPKHLITATGQRVTLRCSPRSGDLSVYWYQQSLDQGLQFLIQYYNGEERAKGNILERFSAQQFPDLHSELNLSSLELGDSALYFCASSVRGMDEQYFGPGTRLTVT.

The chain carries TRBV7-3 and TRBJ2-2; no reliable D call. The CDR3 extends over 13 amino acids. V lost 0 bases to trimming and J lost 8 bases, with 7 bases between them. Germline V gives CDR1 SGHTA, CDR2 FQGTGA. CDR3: CASSLTLKGELFF. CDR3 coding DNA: TGTGCCAGCAGCTTAACGTTAAAGGGGGAGCTGTTTTTT.

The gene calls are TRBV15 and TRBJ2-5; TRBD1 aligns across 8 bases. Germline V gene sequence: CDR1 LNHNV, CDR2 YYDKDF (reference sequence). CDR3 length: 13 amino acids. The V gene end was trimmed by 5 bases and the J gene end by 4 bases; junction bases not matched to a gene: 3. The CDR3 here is CATSRGQGETQYF. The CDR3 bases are TGTGCCACCAGCCGAGGACAGGGAGAGACCCAGTACTTC.

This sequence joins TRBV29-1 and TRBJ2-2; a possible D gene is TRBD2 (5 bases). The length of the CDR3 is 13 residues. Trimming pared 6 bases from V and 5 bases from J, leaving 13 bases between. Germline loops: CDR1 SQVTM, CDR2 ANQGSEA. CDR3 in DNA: TGCAGCGTCGCGGGCGGCCCGACCGGGGAGCTGTTTTTT. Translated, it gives CSVAGGPTGELFF.